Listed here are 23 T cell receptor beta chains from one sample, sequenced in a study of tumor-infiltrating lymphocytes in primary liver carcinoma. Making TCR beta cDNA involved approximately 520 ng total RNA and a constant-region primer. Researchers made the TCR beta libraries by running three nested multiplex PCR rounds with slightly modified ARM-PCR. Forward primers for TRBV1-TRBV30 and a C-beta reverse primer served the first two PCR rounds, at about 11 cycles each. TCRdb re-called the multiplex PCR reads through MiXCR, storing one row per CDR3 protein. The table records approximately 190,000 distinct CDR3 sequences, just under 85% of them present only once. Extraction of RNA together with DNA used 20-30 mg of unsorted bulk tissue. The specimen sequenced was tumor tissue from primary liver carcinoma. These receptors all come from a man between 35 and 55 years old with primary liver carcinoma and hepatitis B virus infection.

The chain's CDR3 is CASSPRSPTRGSSTGELFF. The CDR3 DNA sequence: TGCGCCAGCAGCCCCCGGAGCCCGACAAGGGGCAGCTCCACCGGGGAGCTGTTTTTT. The chain recombines TRBV4-3 with TRBJ2-2; possible D gene TRBD1, 5 bases. The CDR3 sequence is 19 residues long. V shed 4 bases and J shed 4 bases, with 25 bases lying between them. Germline CDR1 reads LGHNA; CDR2 reads YSLEER.

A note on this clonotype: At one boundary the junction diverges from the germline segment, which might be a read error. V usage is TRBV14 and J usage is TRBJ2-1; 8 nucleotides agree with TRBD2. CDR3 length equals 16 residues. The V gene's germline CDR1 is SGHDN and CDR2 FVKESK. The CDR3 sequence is CASNAVAGWVNNEQFF. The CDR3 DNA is TGTGCTAGCAATGCCGTAGCGGGATGGGTAAACAATGAGCAATTCTTC.

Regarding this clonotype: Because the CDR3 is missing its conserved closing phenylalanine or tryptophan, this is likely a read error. The CDR3 bases are TGCAGCGTTCGGATTAGCGGGAGTTGGGCAGAGACCCAGTTCATA. Amino acid sequence: CSVRISGSWAETQFI. This sequence joins TRBV29-1 and TRBJ2-5; 9 bases map to TRBD2. The J call may be faulty, since TRBJ2-1 better matches the DNA end. CDR3 length: 15 amino acids. CDR1 and CDR2 (germline): SQVTM, ANQGSEA.

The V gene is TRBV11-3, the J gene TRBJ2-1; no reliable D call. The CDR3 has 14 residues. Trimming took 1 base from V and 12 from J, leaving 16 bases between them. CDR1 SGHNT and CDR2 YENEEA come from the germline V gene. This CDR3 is CASSLGVSSNRQFF. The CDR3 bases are TGTGCCAGCAGCTTAGGCGTCTCGAGCAATAGGCAGTTCTTC. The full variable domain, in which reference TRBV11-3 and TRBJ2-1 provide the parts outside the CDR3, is EAGVVQSPRYKIIEKKQPVAFWCNPISGHNTLYWYLQNLGQGPELLIRYENEEAVDDSQLPKDRFSAERLKGVDSTLKIQPAELGDSAVYLCASSLGVSSNRQFFGPGTRLTVL.

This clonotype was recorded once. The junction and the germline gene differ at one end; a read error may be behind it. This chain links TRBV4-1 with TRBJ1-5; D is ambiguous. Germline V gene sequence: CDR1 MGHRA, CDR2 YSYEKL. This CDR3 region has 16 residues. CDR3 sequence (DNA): TGCGCCAGCAGCCCCGTTGATAGGGTTAGCAATCAGCCCCAGGATTTT. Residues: CASSPVDRVSNQPQDF.

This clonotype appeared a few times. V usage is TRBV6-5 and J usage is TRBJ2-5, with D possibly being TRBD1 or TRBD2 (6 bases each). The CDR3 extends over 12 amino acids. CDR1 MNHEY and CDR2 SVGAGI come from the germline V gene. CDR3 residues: CTSSSQGETQYF. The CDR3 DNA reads TGTACTAGCAGCTCCCAGGGGGAGACCCAGTACTTC.

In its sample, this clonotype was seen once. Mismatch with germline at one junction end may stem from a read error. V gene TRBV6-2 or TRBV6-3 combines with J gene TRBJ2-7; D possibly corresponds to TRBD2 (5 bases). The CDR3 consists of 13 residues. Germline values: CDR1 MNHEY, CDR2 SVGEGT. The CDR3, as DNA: TGTGCCAACAGTTACGAGGTACCCTACGAGCGGTTCTTC. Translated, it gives CANSYEVPYERFF.

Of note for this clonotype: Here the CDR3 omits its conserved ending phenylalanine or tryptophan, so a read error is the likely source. This CDR3 is CGGGQEDYQNTEAFL. CDR3 DNA: TGCGGCGGGGGACAGGAAGACTATCAGAACACTGAAGCTTTCCTT. This chain uses TRBV29-1 with TRBJ1-1; TRBD1 aligns across 8 bases. The CDR3 has 15 amino acids. Germline CDR1 reads SQVTM; CDR2 reads ANQGSEA.

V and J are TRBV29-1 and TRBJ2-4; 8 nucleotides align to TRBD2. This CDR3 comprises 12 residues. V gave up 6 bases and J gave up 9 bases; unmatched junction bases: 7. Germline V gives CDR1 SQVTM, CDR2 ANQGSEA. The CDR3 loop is CSVIRGRRIQYF. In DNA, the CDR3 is TGCAGCGTAATTCGCGGGAGGCGCATTCAGTACTTC.

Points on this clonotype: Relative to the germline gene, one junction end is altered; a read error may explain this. CDR3 loop: CASIMGGDRGISLSGVNILTF. The CDR3 DNA sequence: TGTGCCAGCATCATGGGGGGAGACAGGGGCATTTCCCTCTCTGGGGTCAACATCCTGACTTTC. The chain joins TRBV11-3 to TRBJ2-6, with TRBD1 matching 8 bases. Germline CDR1 and CDR2: SGHNT and YENEEA. The CDR3 is 21 amino acids.

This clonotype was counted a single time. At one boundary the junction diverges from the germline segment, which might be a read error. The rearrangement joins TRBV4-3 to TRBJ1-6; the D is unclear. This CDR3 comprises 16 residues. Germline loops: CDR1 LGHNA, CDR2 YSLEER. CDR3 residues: CASSQAQTLDISPLYF. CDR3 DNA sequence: TGCGCCAGCAGCCAAGCACAAACCCTCGATATTTCACCCCTCTACTTT.

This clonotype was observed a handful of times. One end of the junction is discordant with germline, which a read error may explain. The CDR3 region is CSVEDGLAGSYEHYF. The CDR3 nucleotides are TGTAGCGTTGAAGATGGTCTAGCGGGGTCCTACGAGCATTACTTC. This chain uses TRBV29-1 with TRBJ2-7; the match to TRBD2 covers 9 bases. The CDR3 runs 15 residues. CDR1 SQVTM and CDR2 ANQGSEA come from the germline V gene.

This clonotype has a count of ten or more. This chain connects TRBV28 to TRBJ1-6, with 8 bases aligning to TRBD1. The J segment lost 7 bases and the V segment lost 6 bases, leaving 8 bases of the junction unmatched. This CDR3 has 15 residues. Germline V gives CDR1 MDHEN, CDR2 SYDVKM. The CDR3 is CASRERTGRNSPLHF. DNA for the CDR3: TGTGCCAGCAGGGAACGGACAGGGCGCAATTCACCCCTCCACTTT.

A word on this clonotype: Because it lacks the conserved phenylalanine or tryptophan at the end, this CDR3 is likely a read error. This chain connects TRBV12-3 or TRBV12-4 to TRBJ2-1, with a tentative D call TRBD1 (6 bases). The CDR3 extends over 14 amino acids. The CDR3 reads CANSPQGRRNEQFL. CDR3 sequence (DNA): TGTGCTAACAGTCCCCAGGGGCGGCGGAATGAGCAGTTCTTA.

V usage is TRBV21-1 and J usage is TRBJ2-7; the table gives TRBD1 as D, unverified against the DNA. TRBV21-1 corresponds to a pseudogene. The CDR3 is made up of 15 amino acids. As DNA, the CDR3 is TGTGCCAGCGCTCTTAGGGACAGAGAGCCGTACGAGCAGTACTTC. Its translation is CASALRDREPYEQYF.

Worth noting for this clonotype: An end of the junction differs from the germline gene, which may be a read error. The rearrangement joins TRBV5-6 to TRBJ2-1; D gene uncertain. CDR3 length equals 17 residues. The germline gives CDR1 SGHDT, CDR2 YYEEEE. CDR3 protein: CASSLGLGSLEYNEQFF. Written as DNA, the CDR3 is TGTGCCAGCAGTTTGGGATTGGGCTCATTAGAATACAATGAGCAGTTCTTC.

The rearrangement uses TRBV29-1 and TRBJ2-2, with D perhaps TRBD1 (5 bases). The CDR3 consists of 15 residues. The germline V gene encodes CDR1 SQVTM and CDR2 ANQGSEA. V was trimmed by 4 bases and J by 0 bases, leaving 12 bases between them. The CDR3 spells CSVGTIATNTGELFF. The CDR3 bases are TGCAGCGTTGGGACAATCGCGACGAACACCGGGGAGCTGTTTTTT.

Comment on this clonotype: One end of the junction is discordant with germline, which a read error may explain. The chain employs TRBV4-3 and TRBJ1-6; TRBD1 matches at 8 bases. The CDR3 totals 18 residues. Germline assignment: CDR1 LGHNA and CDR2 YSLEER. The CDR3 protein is CATSQEDPGQANNSPLHF. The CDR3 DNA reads TGCGCCACCAGCCAAGAAGACCCGGGACAGGCAAATAATTCACCCCTCCACTTT.

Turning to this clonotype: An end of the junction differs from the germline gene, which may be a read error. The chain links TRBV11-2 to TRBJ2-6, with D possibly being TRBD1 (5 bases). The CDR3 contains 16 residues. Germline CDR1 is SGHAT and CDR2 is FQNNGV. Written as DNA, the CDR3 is TGTGCCAGCAACTTATCGTCAGGGATTGGGGCCAACATCATGACTTTC. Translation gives CASNLSSGIGANIMTF.

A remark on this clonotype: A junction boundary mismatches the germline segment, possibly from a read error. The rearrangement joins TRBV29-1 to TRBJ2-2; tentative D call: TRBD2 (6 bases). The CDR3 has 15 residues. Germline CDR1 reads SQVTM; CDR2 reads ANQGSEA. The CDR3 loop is CSVGASAANTAELFF. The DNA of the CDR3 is TGCAGCGTCGGGGCTAGCGCGGCGAACACCGCGGAGCTGTTTTTT.

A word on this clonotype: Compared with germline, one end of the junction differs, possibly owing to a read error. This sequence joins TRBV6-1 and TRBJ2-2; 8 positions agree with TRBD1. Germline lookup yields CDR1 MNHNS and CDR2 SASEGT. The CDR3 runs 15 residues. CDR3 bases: TGTGCCAGTAGGACAGGGAGCGGAGGAACCGGGAAGCTGTTTTTT. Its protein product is CASRTGSGGTGKLFF.

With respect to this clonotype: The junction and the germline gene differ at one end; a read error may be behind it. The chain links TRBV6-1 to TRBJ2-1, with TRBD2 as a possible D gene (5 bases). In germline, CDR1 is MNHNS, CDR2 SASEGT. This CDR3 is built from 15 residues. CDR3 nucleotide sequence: TGTGCCAGCAATGAAGAAGCAGGAGGATTCAATGAGCAGTTCTTC. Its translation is CASNEEAGGFNEQFF.

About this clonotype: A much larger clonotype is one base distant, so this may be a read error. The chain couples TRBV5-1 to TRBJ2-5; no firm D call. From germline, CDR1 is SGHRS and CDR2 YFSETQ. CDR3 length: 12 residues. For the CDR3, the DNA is TGCGCCAGCACCTTGGATCGAGAGACCCAGTACTTC. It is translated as CASTLDRETQYF.